This T cell receptor (beta chain) was captured in a study of T cells after yellow fever vaccination. About the research overall: SMART-Seq v4 Ultra Low Input served to prepare low-cell-number fractions.

TCRdb recomputed calls from the 5' RACE reads with MiXCR, one row per CDR3 protein. This sample yields some 350,000 distinct CDR3 sequences, of which roughly 8.7% are seen a single time; more than 15% belongs to the top ten. Only a few counts were recorded for this clonotype. Sequences were derived from PBMCs, sampled on the day of the first yellow fever vaccination. This sequence was found in a man aged 18 to 29 who received the YFV17D yellow fever vaccine.

The CDR3 bases are TGTGCCAGCAGTTTCTTGGGTGTGGTTGGCTACACCTTC. Its translation is CASSFLGVVGYTF. The chain joins TRBV12-3 or TRBV12-4 to TRBJ1-2; unclear D gene. V lost 3 bases to trimming and J lost 7 bases, with 12 bases between them. The CDR3 runs 13 residues.